This T cell receptor (beta chain) was profiled in a study of T cells in narcolepsy. Study information: Healthy controls were enrolled alongside patients with narcolepsy type 1 or type 2.

The assay was immunoSEQ multiplex PCR, and TCRdb's table has in-frame clones only and misses some. The sample carries just over 40,000 clones, around 88% recorded once. With regard to this clone: Its antigen is not identified.

Whole-study results and caveats: No autoreactive T cell clone sequences appeared in some memory CD4+ repertoires. Blood of same and different patients, but not healthy controls, reportedly held recurring autoreactive clonotypes. Autoreactive HCRT-specific and TRIB2-specific clonotypes were marked in same-patient CSF-versus-blood CD4+ comparisons.

The germline CDR1 and CDR2 sequences are SNHLY and FYNNEI. The length of the CDR3 is 13 residues. After removal of 10 bases from V and 3 bases from J, the junction contained 7 bases not matched to a gene. The V call is TRBV2, the J call TRBJ1-2; 8 bases match TRBD1. The source material was CD45RA- memory CD4+ T cells from PBMCs. The source is a human donor with narcolepsy. The CDR3 spells CAIRGQLDYGYTF. The CDR3 nucleotides are TGTGCCATCAGGGGGCAGCTGGACTATGGCTACACCTTC.